Detailed here is one TCR beta chain. An input of about 0.45 to 1 ug of RNA was subjected to reverse transcription using random hexamers. The method of amplification for TCR beta CDR3 was immunoSEQ multiplex PCR, covering 54 Vbeta and 13 Jbeta. TCRdb itself ran the immunoSEQ multiplex PCR reads through MiXCR, one entry per CDR3 protein. The repertoire holds 180,000 or so distinct CDR3 sequences, with just under 95% as singletons. Age- and sex-matched healthy donors served as the control group. TEMRA cells were FACS-enriched, with CD8+ and CD4+ T cells isolated negatively. The entry originates in a study of CD8 T cells in Susac syndrome. The CDR3 is 12 residues long. Trimming removed 5 bases at V and 0 bases at J, with 8 bases between. Germline-derived CDR1 and CDR2 are DFQATT and SNEGSKA (reference sequence).

The chain is built from TRBV20-1 and TRBJ2-7; D is uncertain. This TCR came from a human donor in good health. The sequencing input was CD4+ T cells from PBMCs. This CDR3 is CSASEDSYEQYF. Here the CDR3 DNA reads TGCAGTGCTTCCGAGGACTCCTACGAGCAGTACTTC.